The source of this TCR beta chain is a study of blood T cell repertoires in COVID-19. Germline V gives CDR1 ENHRY, CDR2 SYGVKD. V lost 6 bases to trimming and J lost 2 bases, with 21 bases between them. This CDR3 has 17 amino acids. Assay used: immunoSEQ multiplex PCR; TCRdb lists only in-frame clones, some missing. The sample holds approximately 91,000 clones, approximately 80% seen once. What was sequenced was peripheral blood. This sequence was found in a man in his 70s with acute or convalescent COVID-19. V usage is TRBV10-3 and J usage is TRBJ2-3; D possibly corresponds to TRBD2 (7 bases). The CDR3 is CAISSYGGGGYTDTQYF. In DNA form, the CDR3 reads TGTGCCATCAGCTCCTATGGGGGCGGGGGCTACACAGATACGCAGTATTTT.